The clone carrying this TCR beta chain turned up a few times. The library targeted TCRbeta and was prepared with unique molecular identifiers. One entry per CDR3 protein, called by TCRdb with MiXCR from the PCR reads. The sample records under 350,000 distinct CDR3 sequences, about 10% being singletons. The germline V gene has CDR1 MGHRA and CDR2 YSYEKL. The CDR3 contains 12 residues. V was clipped by 4 bases and J by 7 bases, with 11 bases between them. The entry originates in a study of T-cell reconstitution after alpha-beta-depleted transplantation in children. The chain links TRBV4-1 to TRBJ2-7; D gene ambiguous. The starting material was PBMCs from the stem cell graft donor, obtained from the stem cell graft. The receptor comes from a human donor who donated a stem cell graft to a child with SCID. The CDR3 DNA sequence: TGCGCCAGCAGCCCCACTGAAGGAGAGCAGTACTTC. Protein sequence: CASSPTEGEQYF.